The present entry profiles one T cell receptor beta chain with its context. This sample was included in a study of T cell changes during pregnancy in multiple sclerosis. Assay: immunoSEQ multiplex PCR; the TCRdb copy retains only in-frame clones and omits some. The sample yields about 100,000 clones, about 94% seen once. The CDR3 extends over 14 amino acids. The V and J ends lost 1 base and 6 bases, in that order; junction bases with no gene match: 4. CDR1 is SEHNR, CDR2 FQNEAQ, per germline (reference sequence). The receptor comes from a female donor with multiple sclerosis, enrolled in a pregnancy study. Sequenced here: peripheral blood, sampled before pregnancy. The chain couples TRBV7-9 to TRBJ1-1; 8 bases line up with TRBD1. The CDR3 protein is CASSLGQGSAEAFF. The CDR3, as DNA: TGTGCCAGCAGCTTAGGACAGGGGAGCGCTGAAGCTTTCTTT.